The T cell receptor beta chain described here comes from a study of CD8 T cells in Susac syndrome. Germline V gives CDR1 MNHNS, CDR2 SASEGT. The CDR3 totals 14 residues. V lost 2 bases, J lost 4 bases, and 9 bases lay in between. Random hexamers served to reverse transcribe roughly 0.45 to 1 ug RNA. A single record per CDR3 protein comes from TCRdb applying MiXCR to the immunoSEQ multiplex PCR reads. The sample records some 170,000 distinct CDR3 sequences, about 93% being singletons. Blood CD8+ and CD4+ T cells underwent high-throughput TCR beta sequencing. V gene TRBV6-1 combines with J gene TRBJ1-5; no definite D call. The sequence derives from a human donor in good health. Sequencing input: CD4+ T cells from PBMCs. The CDR3 protein is CASSERDGNQPQHF. CDR3 coding DNA: TGTGCCAGCAGTGAAAGGGATGGGAATCAGCCCCAGCATTTT.